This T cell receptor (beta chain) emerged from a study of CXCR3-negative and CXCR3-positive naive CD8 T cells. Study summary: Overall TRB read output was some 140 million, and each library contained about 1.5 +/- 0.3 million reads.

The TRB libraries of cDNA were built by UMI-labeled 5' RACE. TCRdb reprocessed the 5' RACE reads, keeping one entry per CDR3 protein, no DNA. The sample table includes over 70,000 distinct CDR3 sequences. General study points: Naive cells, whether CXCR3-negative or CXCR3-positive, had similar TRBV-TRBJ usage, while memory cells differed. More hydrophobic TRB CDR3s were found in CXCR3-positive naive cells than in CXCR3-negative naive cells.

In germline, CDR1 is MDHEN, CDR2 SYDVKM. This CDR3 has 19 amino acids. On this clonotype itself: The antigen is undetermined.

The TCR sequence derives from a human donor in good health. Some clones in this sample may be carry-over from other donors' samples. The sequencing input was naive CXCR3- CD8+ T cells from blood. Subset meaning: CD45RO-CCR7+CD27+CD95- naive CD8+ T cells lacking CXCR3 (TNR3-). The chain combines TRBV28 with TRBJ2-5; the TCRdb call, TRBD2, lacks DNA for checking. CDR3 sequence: CASSLPTGASGGFSETQYF.